Below, 14 T cell receptor beta chains from the same sample are listed, as sequenced in a study of cytomegalovirus exposure and HLA in healthy donors. A multiplex PCR was run with 60 Vbeta primers and 13 Jbeta primers. Some clones are missing from TCRdb's copy, which holds only in-frame ones; the method was immunoSEQ multiplex PCR. The sample has under 150,000 clones, roughly 74% seen once. The specimen sequenced was PBMCs. The receptors shown here come from a woman aged 40 to 49 in good health and CMV-seropositive.

CDR3 sequence: CASSEIGRGAAAEAFF. The CDR3 nucleotides read TGTGCCAGCAGTGAAATCGGGAGGGGGGCAGCGGCTGAAGCTTTCTTT. The V and J genes are TRBV6-1 and TRBJ1-1; D may be TRBD1 (6 bases). Germline values: CDR1 MNHNS, CDR2 SASEGT. CDR3 length equals 16 residues. V was clipped by 2 bases and J by 6 bases, with 19 bases between them.

The chain employs TRBV11-2 and TRBJ2-7; TRBD1 aligns across 9 bases. There are 15 residues in the CDR3. V lost 5 bases, J lost 2 bases, and 7 bases stayed unmatched. In germline, CDR1 is SGHAT, CDR2 FQNNGV. CDR3 in amino acids: CASSGGRDRAYEQYF. DNA of the CDR3: TGTGCCAGCAGCGGAGGGCGGGACAGGGCCTACGAGCAGTACTTC. Looking up the rest from reference TRBV11-2 and TRBJ2-7 gives the full variable domain: EAGVAQSPRYKIIEKRQSVAFWCNPISGHATLYWYQQILGQGPKLLIQFQNNGVVDDSQLPKDRFSAERLKGVDSTLKIQPAKLEDSAVYLCASSGGRDRAYEQYFGPGTRLTVT.

J is TRBJ2-1 and V is TRBV30; D might be TRBD1 (6 bases). The CDR3 is 11 residues long. V was cut by 1 base and J by 14 bases, with 12 bases left in between. Germline CDR1 is GTSNPN and CDR2 is SVGIG (reference sequence). This CDR3 reads CAWSEQGLKFF. The CDR3, as DNA: TGTGCCTGGAGTGAGCAGGGGCTGAAGTTCTTC.

The chain carries TRBV28 and TRBJ2-7; D possibly corresponds to TRBD1 (7 bases). Trimming cost V 7 bases and J 9 bases, with 22 bases left between them. Germline CDR1 MDHEN, CDR2 SYDVKM. CDR3 length: 14 amino acids. This chain's CDR3 is CASTPGGQRPVQYF. As DNA, the CDR3 is TGTGCCAGCACCCCCGGGGGACAGCGACCTGTGCAGTACTTC.

The chain is built from TRBV5-1 and TRBJ2-3; possible D gene TRBD1, 6 bases. V lost 3 bases to trimming and J lost 2 bases, with 7 bases between them. Germline V gene data show CDR1 as SGHRS and CDR2 as YFSETQ. This CDR3 spans 13 amino acids. CDR3 sequence: CASSYRVTDTQYF. CDR3 in DNA: TGCGCCAGCAGCTACAGGGTCACAGATACGCAGTATTTT.

This chain joins TRBV5-6 and TRBJ1-2; possible D gene TRBD1, 6 bases. Germline V gene data show CDR1 as SGHDT and CDR2 as YYEEEE. CDR3 size: 18 residues. Trimming cost V 4 bases and J 4 bases, with 26 bases left between them. The chain's CDR3 is CASSRGGATRTLGYGYTF. The CDR3 nucleotides are TGTGCCAGCAGCCGCGGGGGGGCGACACGTACCCTTGGCTATGGCTACACCTTC.

The CDR3 loop reads CASSSQENTEAFF. The CDR3 coding sequence is TGTGCCAGCAGCTCCCAGGAAAACACTGAAGCTTTCTTT. This rearrangement joins TRBV7-9 to TRBJ1-1; D not certain. This CDR3 region has 13 residues. Between the trimmed V and J ends, which lost 4 bases and 2 bases, there was a span of 8 bases. Per the germline V gene, CDR1 is SEHNR and CDR2 is FQNEAQ (reference sequence).

The DNA for the CDR3 is TGTGCCATCAGTGAGTCGGGTGAGGGGGATGAGCAGTTCTTC. Protein product: CAISESGEGDEQFF. This chain links TRBV10-3 with TRBJ2-1; D is perhaps TRBD1 (6 bases). The CDR3 extends over 14 amino acids. Trimming cost V 0 bases and J 8 bases, with 11 bases left between them. Germline values: CDR1 ENHRY, CDR2 SYGVKD.

The genes are TRBV25-1 and TRBJ2-1; TRBD2 agrees at 10 bases. This CDR3 has 16 amino acids. After removal of 5 bases from V and 6 bases from J, the junction contained 10 bases not matched to a gene. CDR1 and CDR2 from the germline V gene are MGHDK and SYGVNS. Here the CDR3 DNA reads TGTGCCAGCAGTTACCCGGGACTAGCGTTCACCAATGAGCAGTTCTTC. Translating gives CASSYPGLAFTNEQFF.

The rearrangement uses TRBV7-9 and TRBJ1-1; D ambiguous. V was shortened by 4 bases and J by 4 bases, with 13 bases between the two germline ends. From germline, CDR1 is SEHNR and CDR2 FQNEAQ (reference sequence). The CDR3 is 14 amino acids. In nucleotides, the CDR3 is TGTGCCAGCAGCTCCCTGGGTGGCGGCACTGAAGCTTTCTTT. Translation: CASSSLGGGTEAFF. Full variable domain (rest looked up from reference TRBV7-9 and TRBJ1-1): DTGVSQNPRHKITKRGQNVTFRCDPISEHNRLYWYRQTLGQGPEFLTYFQNEAQLEKSRLLSDRFSAERPKGSFSTLEIQRTEQGDSAMYLCASSSLGGGTEAFFGQGTRLTVV.

The CDR3 loop is CASSLARTSGRSTDTQYF. The DNA of the CDR3 is TGCGCCAGCAGCTTGGCTAGGACTAGCGGGAGGAGCACAGATACGCAGTATTTT. This chain links TRBV5-1 with TRBJ2-3, with TRBD2 identical over 14 bases. CDR1 and CDR2 (germline): SGHRS, YFSETQ. The V segment lost 0 bases and the J segment 0 bases; nucleotides outside the gene matches: 3. CDR3 length: 18 residues.

The chain uses TRBV7-9 and TRBJ2-7; possibly TRBD1 for D (5 bases). The germline V gene encodes CDR1 SEHNR and CDR2 FQNEAQ (reference sequence). The ends were cut back, 6 bases at V and 7 bases at J, with 10 bases in the middle. The CDR3 runs 11 residues. The CDR3 reads CASSRDREQYF. The DNA for the CDR3 is TGTGCCAGCAGTCGCGACAGAGAGCAGTACTTC.

The V and J genes are TRBV4-1 and TRBJ1-5; D is unresolved. CDR3 length: 14 residues. Between the trimmed V and J ends, which lost 0 bases and 2 bases, there was a span of 5 bases. The germline CDR1 and CDR2 sequences are MGHRA and YSYEKL. CDR3 sequence (DNA): TGCGCCAGCAGCCAAGACCAGGGCAATCAGCCCCAGCATTTT. Translating it yields CASSQDQGNQPQHF.

The V gene is TRBV11-2, the J gene TRBJ2-7; D not certain. Trimming stripped 0 bases from V and 2 bases from J, with 5 bases between. Germline values: CDR1 SGHAT, CDR2 FQNNGV. This CDR3 is 13 amino acids long. DNA for the CDR3: TGTGCCAGCAGCTTAGATCATCCCTACGAGCAGTACTTC. Its translation: CASSLDHPYEQYF.